The rows below give T cell receptor beta chains drawn from one sample of a study of T cell responses to AZD1222 COVID-19 vaccine. Some clones are missing from TCRdb's copy, which holds only in-frame ones; the method was immunoSEQ multiplex PCR. The sample records under 130,000 clones, approximately 88% being singletons. This specimen consisted of peripheral blood, obtained on day 0 of AZD1222 vaccination. These receptors were taken from an adult in good health. CDR3s include the opening cysteine and the closing phenylalanine or tryptophan. The D gene is left open where the match is weak. The listing skips clone size in some rows; elsewhere it reads once, few, many or a size class.

TRBD1,TRBJ2-5,TRBV11-2,-,CASSSTGTGDDETQYF,TGTGCCAGCAGCTCAACCGGGACAGGGGATGACGAGACCCAGTACTTC
-,TRBJ1-6,TRBV6-1,once,CASSEYRVAPSPLHF,TGTGCCAGCAGTGAGTACCGGGTCGCCCCTTCACCCCTCCACTTT
-,TRBJ2-3,TRBV6-2/TRBV6-3,-,CASSYWTPSTDTQYF,TGTGCCAGCAGTTACTGGACCCCGAGCACAGATACGCAGTATTTT
TRBD1,TRBJ2-7,TRBV19,-,CASSLWTGSEQYF,TGTGCCAGTAGTCTCTGGACAGGGAGCGAGCAGTACTTC
TRBD1,TRBJ1-1,TRBV7-2,-,CASTPVAGGNTEAFF,TGTGCCAGCACCCCGGTAGCAGGGGGGAACACTGAAGCTTTCTTT
-,TRBJ1-3,TRBV9,once,CASSPDWATSSGNTIYF,TGTGCCAGCAGCCCAGACTGGGCTACATCCTCTGGAAACACCATATATTTT
-,TRBJ1-1,TRBV28,-,CASRNQGNTEAFF,TGTGCCAGCAGAAATCAGGGGAACACTGAAGCTTTCTTT
TRBD1,TRBJ2-7,TRBV5-6,-,CASSWGTASYEQYF,TGTGCCAGCAGCTGGGGGACAGCCTCCTACGAGCAGTACTTC
-,TRBJ1-2,TRBV19,-,CASSRDTNYGYTF,TGTGCCAGTAGTAGGGACACGAACTATGGCTACACCTTC
TRBD1,TRBJ1-1,TRBV7-9,-,CASSPRQGGNTEAFF,TGTGCCAGCAGCCCCAGACAGGGCGGAAACACTGAAGCTTTCTTT
-,TRBJ2-7,TRBV30,-,CAWGGPVQYF,TGTGCCTGGGGGGGTCCGGTGCAGTACTTC
-,TRBJ1-4,TRBV7-9,-,CASSPRFTLNEKLFF,TGTGCCAGCAGCCCGAGGTTCACCTTGAATGAAAAACTGTTTTTT
TRBD1,TRBJ1-2,TRBV15,-,CATSSRDRDGYTF,TGTGCCACCAGCAGCCGGGACAGGGATGGCTACACCTTC
-,TRBJ1-5,TRBV7-2,-,CASSLVWQGSNQPQHF,TGTGCCAGCAGCTTAGTGTGGCAGGGTAGCAATCAGCCCCAGCATTTT
TRBD2,TRBJ2-1,TRBV7-2,-,CAIPSSGRQYEQFF,TGTGCCATCCCTTCTAGCGGACGTCAGTATGAGCAGTTCTTC
TRBD1,TRBJ1-2,TRBV3-1/TRBV3-2,-,CASSPNGQDGYTF,TGTGCCAGCAGCCCCAACGGACAGGATGGCTACACCTTC
-,TRBJ2-7,TRBV5-4,-,CASSLEGTGISEQYF,TGTGCCAGCAGCTTGGAGGGGACCGGGATTTCCGAGCAGTACTTC
-,TRBJ1-5,TRBV19,-,CASSRGGGARQPQHF,TGTGCCAGTAGTAGGGGCGGGGGCGCGAGACAGCCCCAGCATTTT
TRBD1,TRBJ1-2,TRBV5-1,once,CASSQGTGGAYGYTF,TGCGCCAGCAGCCAAGGGACAGGGGGGGCCTATGGCTACACCTTC
-,TRBJ2-7,TRBV10-3,-,CAIKPGPYEQYF,TGTGCCATCAAACCGGGCCCCTACGAGCAGTACTTC
-,TRBJ1-1,TRBV10-3,-,CAISESAGVTEAFF,TGTGCCATCAGTGAGTCGGCCGGGGTCACTGAAGCTTTCTTT
-,TRBJ1-3,TRBV3-1/TRBV3-2,-,CASSQQPDGYSGNTIYF,TGTGCCAGCAGTCAACAACCGGACGGCTACTCTGGAAACACCATATATTTT
TRBD1,TRBJ1-1,TRBV27,once,CASRDRNTEAFF,TGTGCCAGCAGGGACAGGAATACTGAAGCTTTCTTT
-,TRBJ1-6,TRBV5-1,-,CASGPGHDNSPLHF,TGCGCCAGCGGACCCGGACACGATAATTCACCCCTCCACTTT
-,TRBJ1-3,TRBV6-6,-,CAIMTGGSGNTIYF,TGTGCCATCATGACAGGAGGCTCTGGAAACACCATATATTTT
-,TRBJ2-1,TRBV11-2,-,CASSLEKFKQFF,TGTGCCAGCAGCTTAGAAAAGTTTAAGCAGTTCTTC
-,TRBJ1-4,TRBV5-1,-,CASSIDRSNEKLFF,TGCGCCAGCAGCATAGACAGATCTAATGAAAAACTGTTTTTT
TRBD1,TRBJ1-1,TRBV6-2/TRBV6-3,once,CASSPGQGIALAFF,TGTGCCAGCAGCCCCGGACAGGGAATTGCATTGGCTTTCTTT
TRBD2,TRBJ2-5,TRBV7-2,once,CASSLAGTSGQETQYF,TGTGCCAGCAGCTTAGCCGGGACTAGCGGGCAAGAGACCCAGTACTTC
-,TRBJ1-5,TRBV6-5,few,CASSYQPGGQPQHF,TGTGCCAGCAGTTACCAACCCGGGGGTCAGCCCCAGCATTTT
-,TRBJ1-4,TRBV6-6,-,CASSFSGGDEKLFF,TGTGCCAGCAGTTTTTCGGGAGGTGATGAAAAACTGTTTTTT
TRBD1,TRBJ2-2,TRBV6-2/TRBV6-3,-,CASSIQGAVDTGELFF,TGTGCCAGCAGCATACAGGGGGCTGTAGACACCGGGGAGCTGTTTTTT
-,TRBJ1-6,TRBV28,-,CASSTPGQGISPLHF,TGTGCCAGCAGCACACCGGGCCAAGGGATTTCACCCCTCCACTTT
-,TRBJ1-3,TRBV19,-,CASSTLSHDGSGNTIYF,TGTGCCAGTAGTACCCTATCTCACGACGGCTCTGGAAACACCATATATTTT
TRBD1,TRBJ1-1,TRBV7-9,-,CASSLTGGTEAFF,TGTGCCAGCAGCTTAACAGGGGGGACTGAAGCTTTCTTT
-,TRBJ2-2,TRBV24-1,-,CATSRRGAGTGELFF,TGTGCCACCTCCCGGCGAGGGGCTGGTACCGGGGAGCTGTTTTTT
TRBD1,TRBJ1-1,TRBV6-5,-,CASSSGQGSAFF,TGTGCCAGCAGTTCCGGACAGGGTTCCGCTTTCTTT
-,TRBJ1-1,TRBV29-1,-,CSVASGSLGTEAFF,TGCAGCGTCGCCTCAGGCTCCCTGGGGACTGAAGCTTTCTTT
-,TRBJ2-5,TRBV19,-,CASSIVGPFQETQYF,TGTGCCAGTAGTATAGTTGGTCCTTTTCAAGAGACCCAGTACTTC
TRBD2,TRBJ2-7,TRBV5-4,-,CASSFVAGGTYEQYF,TGTGCCAGCAGCTTCGTAGCGGGGGGAACCTACGAGCAGTACTTC
-,TRBJ1-1,TRBV7-2,-,CASSLNTEAFF,TGTGCCAGCAGCTTAAACACTGAAGCTTTCTTT
TRBD1,TRBJ1-6,TRBV6-1,-,CASSEIFGTAGSPLHF,TGTGCCAGCAGTGAAATCTTTGGGACAGCTGGCTCACCCCTCCACTTT
-,TRBJ1-5,TRBV19,few,CASSLRDTQPQHF,TGTGCCAGTAGTCTCCGGGACACTCAGCCCCAGCATTTT
-,TRBJ1-4,TRBV19,-,CASSFTVNEKLFF,TGTGCCAGTAGTTTCACAGTTAATGAAAAACTGTTTTTT
-,TRBJ2-7,TRBV4-3,-,CASSQEIEYEQYF,TGCGCCAGCAGCCAAGAGATAGAATACGAGCAGTACTTC
TRBD1,TRBJ1-2,TRBV19,-,CASSPGQGANYGYTF,TGTGCCAGTAGTCCAGGACAGGGGGCTAACTATGGCTACACCTTC
TRBD1,TRBJ1-5,TRBV6-2/TRBV6-3,-,CASSHTGGGGQYLNQPQHF,TGTGCCAGCAGCCACACGGGCGGGGGGGGACAGTACCTGAATCAGCCCCAGCATTTT
TRBD2,TRBJ2-5,TRBV6-5,-,CASSYSAGRGETQYF,TGTGCCAGCAGTTACTCTGCCGGGCGGGGGGAGACCCAGTACTTC
-,TRBJ1-2,TRBV7-2,-,CASSLELAGAYTF,TGTGCCAGCAGCTTAGAACTGGCTGGGGCTTACACCTTC
TRBD1,TRBJ1-2,TRBV4-1,-,CASSQAPGQGFSGYTF,TGCGCCAGCAGCCAAGCCCCGGGACAGGGTTTCTCTGGCTACACCTTC
TRBD1,TRBJ1-5,TRBV27,-,CASSPSINRGLGQPQHF,TGTGCCAGCAGCCCTTCAATTAACAGGGGGCTGGGTCAGCCCCAGCATTTT
-,TRBJ1-2,TRBV29-1,-,CSVATGTNYGYTF,TGCAGCGTTGCAACAGGAACTAACTATGGCTACACCTTC
TRBD1,TRBJ1-4,TRBV2,-,CASSEFGQGNEKLFF,TGTGCCAGCAGTGAGTTCGGACAGGGGAATGAAAAACTGTTTTTT
TRBD1,TRBJ2-5,TRBV19,-,CARNRTGVETQYF,TGTGCCAGAAATAGGACAGGGGTAGAGACCCAGTACTTC
-,TRBJ1-1,TRBV30,-,CAWTGRIDTEAFF,TGTGCCTGGACAGGGCGCATTGACACTGAAGCTTTCTTT
-,TRBJ1-4,TRBV3-1/TRBV3-2,-,CASSLGRGEKLFF,TGTGCCAGCAGCCTCGGACGGGGTGAAAAACTGTTTTTT
TRBD1,TRBJ1-1,TRBV6-5,-,CASSMDRGVGTEAFF,TGTGCCAGCTCCATGGACAGGGGAGTCGGGACTGAAGCTTTCTTT
-,TRBJ1-1,TRBV27,-,CASSSNRWGAGEAFF,TGTGCCAGCAGTTCAAACCGGTGGGGGGCTGGTGAAGCTTTCTTT